The clone carrying this TCR beta chain came up once. What it recognizes is unknown. The repertoire was sequenced with immunoSEQ multiplex PCR; TCRdb's copy has only in-frame clones and lacks some. The sample carries about 100,000 clones, about 94% recorded once. This CDR3 region has 14 residues. V was pared by 2 bases and J by 8 bases, with 6 bases of the junction left unmatched. Germline CDR1 SQVTM, CDR2 ANQGSEA. The data originate from a study of cytomegalovirus exposure and HLA in healthy donors. Notes on the study in general: TCR clusters originating in the first cohort tended to co-occur in the roughly 120 validation repertoires, according to a later analysis.

The chain couples TRBV29-1 to TRBJ2-1, with TRBD1 identical over 10 bases. This receptor was identified in a young woman in good health and CMV-seronegative. Material: PBMCs. The CDR3 here is CSVEQYDRGHEQFF. DNA for the CDR3: TGCAGCGTTGAACAGTATGACAGGGGGCATGAGCAGTTCTTC.